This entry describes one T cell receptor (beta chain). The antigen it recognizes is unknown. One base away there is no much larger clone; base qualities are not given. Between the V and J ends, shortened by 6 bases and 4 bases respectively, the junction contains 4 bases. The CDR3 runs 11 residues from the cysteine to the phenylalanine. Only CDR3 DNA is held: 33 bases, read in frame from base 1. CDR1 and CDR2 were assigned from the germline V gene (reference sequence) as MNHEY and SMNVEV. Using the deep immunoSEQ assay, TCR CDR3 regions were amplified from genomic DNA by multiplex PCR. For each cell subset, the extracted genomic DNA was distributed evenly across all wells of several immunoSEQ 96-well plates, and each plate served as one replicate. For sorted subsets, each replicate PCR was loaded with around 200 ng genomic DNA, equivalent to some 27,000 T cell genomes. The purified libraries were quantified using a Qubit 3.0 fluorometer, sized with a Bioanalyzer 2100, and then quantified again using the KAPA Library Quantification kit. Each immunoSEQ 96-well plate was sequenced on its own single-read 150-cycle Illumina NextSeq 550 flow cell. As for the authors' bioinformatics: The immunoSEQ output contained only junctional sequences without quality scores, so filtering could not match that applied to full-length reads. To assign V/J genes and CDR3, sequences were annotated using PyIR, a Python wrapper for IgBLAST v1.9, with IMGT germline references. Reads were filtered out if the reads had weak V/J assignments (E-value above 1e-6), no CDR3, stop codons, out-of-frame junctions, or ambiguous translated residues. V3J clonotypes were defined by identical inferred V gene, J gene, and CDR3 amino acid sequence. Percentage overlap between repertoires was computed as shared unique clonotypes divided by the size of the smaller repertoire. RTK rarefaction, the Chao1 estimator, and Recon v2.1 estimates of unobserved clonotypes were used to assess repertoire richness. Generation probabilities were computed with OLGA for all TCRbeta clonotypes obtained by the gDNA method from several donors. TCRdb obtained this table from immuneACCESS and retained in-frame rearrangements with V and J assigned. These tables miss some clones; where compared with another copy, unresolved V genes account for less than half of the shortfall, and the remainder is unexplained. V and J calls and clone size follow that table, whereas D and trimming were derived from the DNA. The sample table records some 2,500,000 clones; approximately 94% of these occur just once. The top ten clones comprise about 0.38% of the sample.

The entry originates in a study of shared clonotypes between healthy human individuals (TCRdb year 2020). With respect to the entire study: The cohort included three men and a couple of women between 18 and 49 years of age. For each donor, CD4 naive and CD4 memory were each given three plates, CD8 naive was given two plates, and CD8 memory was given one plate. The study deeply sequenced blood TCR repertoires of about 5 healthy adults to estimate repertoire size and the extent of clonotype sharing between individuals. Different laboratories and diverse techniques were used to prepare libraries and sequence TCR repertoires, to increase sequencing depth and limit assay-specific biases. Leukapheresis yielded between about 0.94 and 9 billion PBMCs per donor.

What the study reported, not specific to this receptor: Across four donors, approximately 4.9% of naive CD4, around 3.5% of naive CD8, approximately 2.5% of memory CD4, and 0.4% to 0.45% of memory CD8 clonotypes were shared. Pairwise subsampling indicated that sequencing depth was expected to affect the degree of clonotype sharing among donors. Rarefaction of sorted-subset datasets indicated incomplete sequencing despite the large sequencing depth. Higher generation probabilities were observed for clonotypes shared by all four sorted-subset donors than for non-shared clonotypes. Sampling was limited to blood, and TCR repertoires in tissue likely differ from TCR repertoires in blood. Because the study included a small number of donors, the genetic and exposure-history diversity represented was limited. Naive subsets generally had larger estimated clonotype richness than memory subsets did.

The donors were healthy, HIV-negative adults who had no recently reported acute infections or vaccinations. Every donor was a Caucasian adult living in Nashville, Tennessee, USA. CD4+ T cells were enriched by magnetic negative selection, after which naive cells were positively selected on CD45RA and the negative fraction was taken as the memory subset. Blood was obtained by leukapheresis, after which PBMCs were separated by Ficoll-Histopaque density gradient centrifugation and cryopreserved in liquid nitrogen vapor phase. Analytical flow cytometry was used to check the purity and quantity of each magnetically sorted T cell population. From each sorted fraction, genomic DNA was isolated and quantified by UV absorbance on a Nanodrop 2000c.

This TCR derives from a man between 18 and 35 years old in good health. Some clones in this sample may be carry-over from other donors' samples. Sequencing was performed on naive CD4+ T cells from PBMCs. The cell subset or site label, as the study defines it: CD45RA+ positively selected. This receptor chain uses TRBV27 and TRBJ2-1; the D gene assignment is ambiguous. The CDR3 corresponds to CASRRYNEQFF. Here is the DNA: TGTGCCAGCAGAAGATACAATGAGCAGTTCTTC.